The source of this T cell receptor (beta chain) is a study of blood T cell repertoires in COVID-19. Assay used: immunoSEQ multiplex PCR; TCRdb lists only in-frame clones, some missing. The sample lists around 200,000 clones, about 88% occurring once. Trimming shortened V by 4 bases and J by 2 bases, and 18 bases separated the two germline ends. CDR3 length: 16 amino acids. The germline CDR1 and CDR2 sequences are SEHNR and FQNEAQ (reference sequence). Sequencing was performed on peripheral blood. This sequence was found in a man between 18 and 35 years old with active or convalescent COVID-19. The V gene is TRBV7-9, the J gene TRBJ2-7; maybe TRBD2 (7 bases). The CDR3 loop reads CASSSPGGALTYEQYF. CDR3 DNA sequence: TGTGCCAGCAGCTCGCCTGGGGGGGCCTTAACCTACGAGCAGTACTTC.